This TCR beta chain came from a study of CD8 T cells in Susac syndrome. RNA in amounts of roughly 0.5 to 1 ug was reverse transcribed with random hexamers. Multiplex immunoSEQ PCR targeted 54 Vbeta and 13 Jbeta TCR beta segments. TCRdb reprocessed the immunoSEQ multiplex PCR reads with MiXCR, giving one entry per CDR3 protein. In the table there are hundreds of thousands of distinct CDR3 sequences, 90% to 95% of which are singletons. This clonotype has only one observation. The CDR3 consists of 17 residues. Germline V gene data show CDR1 as LGHDT and CDR2 as YNNKEL (reference sequence). V dropped 3 bases and J dropped 2 bases, with 19 bases sitting between them. TCR beta was sequenced from blood CD8+ and CD4+ T cells. TEMRA cells underwent FACS enrichment and CD8+ and CD4+ T cells underwent negative isolation.

Source material: CD4+ T cells from PBMCs. The sequence derives from a human donor with multiple sclerosis. The chain recombines TRBV3-1 with TRBJ1-2, with D possibly matching TRBD1 (6 bases). CDR3 sequence reads: CASSHGNRVVGNYGYTF. In DNA form, the CDR3 reads TGTGCCAGCAGCCACGGGAACAGGGTGGTAGGAAACTATGGCTACACCTTC.